The present T cell receptor (beta chain) was sequenced within a study of T cell responses to AZD1222 COVID-19 vaccine. Across the whole study: Pooling covered second doses at about 4 or about 12 weeks. Whole-study results and caveats: Epitopes outside B.1.351 and B.1.1.7 mutated regions reportedly drew nearly half of spike TCRs. There were vaccine-associated CD4 TCRs across spike, dominant at 160-218 and 743-854.

Per the germline V gene, CDR1 is MDHEN and CDR2 is SYDVKM. This CDR3 region has 15 residues. With V trimmed by 4 bases and J by 1 base, 6 bases remained unmatched. Points on this clone: The antigen remains unidentified.

Using immunoSEQ multiplex PCR, the repertoire was profiled, and TCRdb retains in-frame clones only, with some absent. The sample records tens of thousands of clones, around 84% being singletons. This material consisted of peripheral blood, taken on day 0 of AZD1222 vaccination. The chain has TRBV28 and TRBJ2-7, with 8 positions matching TRBD1. This TCR came from an adult in good health. CDR3 amino acids: CASSSWTGRSYEQYF. CDR3 in DNA: TGTGCCAGCAGTTCTTGGACAGGGCGTTCCTACGAGCAGTACTTC.